Included here is one T cell receptor beta chain sequence, with context. The data were taken from a study of cytomegalovirus exposure and HLA in healthy donors. V dropped 5 bases and J dropped 4; count of bases not matched to a gene: 7. Germline V gives CDR1 PRHDT, CDR2 FYEKMQ (reference sequence). CDR3 length: 14 amino acids. This PCR relied on a set of 60 Vbeta primers and 13 Jbeta primers. TCRdb's copy holds only in-frame clones and misses some; the assay was immunoSEQ multiplex PCR. The sample yields about 170,000 clones, 70% to 80% seen once. The chain uses TRBV13 and TRBJ2-7; 8 nucleotides agree with TRBD1. This TCR came from a woman in her 30s in good health and CMV-seropositive. Sequencing was performed on PBMCs. This CDR3 is CASSPDRARYEQYF. CDR3 bases: TGTGCCAGCAGCCCGGACAGGGCACGGTACGAGCAGTACTTC.